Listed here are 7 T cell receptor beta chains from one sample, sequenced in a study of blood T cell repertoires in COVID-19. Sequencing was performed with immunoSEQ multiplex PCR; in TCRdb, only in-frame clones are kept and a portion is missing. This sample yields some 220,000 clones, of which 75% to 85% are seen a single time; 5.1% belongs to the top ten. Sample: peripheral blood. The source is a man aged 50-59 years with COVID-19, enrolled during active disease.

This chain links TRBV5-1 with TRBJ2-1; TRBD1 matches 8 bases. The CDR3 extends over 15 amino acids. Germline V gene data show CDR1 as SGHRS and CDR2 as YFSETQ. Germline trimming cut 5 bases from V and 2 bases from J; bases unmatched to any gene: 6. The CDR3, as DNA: TGCGCCAGCAGGCAGGGACAGGACCCCTACAATGAGCAGTTCTTC. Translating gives CASRQGQDPYNEQFF.

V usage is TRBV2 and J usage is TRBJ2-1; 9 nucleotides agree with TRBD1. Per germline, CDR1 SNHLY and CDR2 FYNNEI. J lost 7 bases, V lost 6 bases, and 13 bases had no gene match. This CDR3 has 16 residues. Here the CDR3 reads CASRQLTGGALNEQFF. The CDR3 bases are TGTGCCAGCAGACAGTTAACAGGGGGCGCGTTGAATGAGCAGTTCTTC. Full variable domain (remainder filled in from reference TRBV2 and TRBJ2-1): EPEVTQTPSHQVTQMGQEVILRCVPISNHLYFYWYRQILGQKVEFLVSFYNNEISEKSEIFDDQFSVERPDGSNFTLKIRSTKLEDSAMYFCASRQLTGGALNEQFFGPGTRLTVL.

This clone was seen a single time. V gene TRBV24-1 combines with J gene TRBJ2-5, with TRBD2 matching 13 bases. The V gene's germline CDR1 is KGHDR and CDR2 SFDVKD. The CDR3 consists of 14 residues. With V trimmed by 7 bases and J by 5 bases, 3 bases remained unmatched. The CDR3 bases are TGTGCCACCAGCGGGACTAGCGGGGTTGAGACCCAGTACTTC. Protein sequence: CATSGTSGVETQYF.

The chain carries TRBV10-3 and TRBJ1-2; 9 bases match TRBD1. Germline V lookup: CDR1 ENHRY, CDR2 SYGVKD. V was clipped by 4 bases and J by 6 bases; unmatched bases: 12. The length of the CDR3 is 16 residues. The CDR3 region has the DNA TGTGCCATCAGTGTTCAGCCCATACAGGGGGCGGATGGCTACACCTTC. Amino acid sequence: CAISVQPIQGADGYTF.

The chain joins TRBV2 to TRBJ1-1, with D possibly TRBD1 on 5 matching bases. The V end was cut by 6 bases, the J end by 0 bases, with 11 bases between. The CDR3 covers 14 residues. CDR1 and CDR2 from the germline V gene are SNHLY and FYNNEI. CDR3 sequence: CASSDGTLNTEAFF. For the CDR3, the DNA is TGTGCCAGCAGCGATGGGACTCTGAACACTGAAGCTTTCTTT. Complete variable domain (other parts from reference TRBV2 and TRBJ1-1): EPEVTQTPSHQVTQMGQEVILRCVPISNHLYFYWYRQILGQKVEFLVSFYNNEISEKSEIFDDQFSVERPDGSNFTLKIRSTKLEDSAMYFCASSDGTLNTEAFFGQGTRLTVV.

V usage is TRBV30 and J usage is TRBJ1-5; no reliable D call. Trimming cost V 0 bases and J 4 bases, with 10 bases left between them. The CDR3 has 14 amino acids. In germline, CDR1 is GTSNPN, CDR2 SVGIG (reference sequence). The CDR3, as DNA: TGTGCCTGGAGTGTAAGCGTTGGTAATCAGCCCCAGCATTTT. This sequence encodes CAWSVSVGNQPQHF.

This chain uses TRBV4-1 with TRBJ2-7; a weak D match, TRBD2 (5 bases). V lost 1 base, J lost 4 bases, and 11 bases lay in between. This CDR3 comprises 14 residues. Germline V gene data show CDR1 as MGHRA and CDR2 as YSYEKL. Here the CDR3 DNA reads TGCGCCAGCAGCCAAGGCCGGGGATTTTACGAGCAGTACTTC. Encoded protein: CASSQGRGFYEQYF.